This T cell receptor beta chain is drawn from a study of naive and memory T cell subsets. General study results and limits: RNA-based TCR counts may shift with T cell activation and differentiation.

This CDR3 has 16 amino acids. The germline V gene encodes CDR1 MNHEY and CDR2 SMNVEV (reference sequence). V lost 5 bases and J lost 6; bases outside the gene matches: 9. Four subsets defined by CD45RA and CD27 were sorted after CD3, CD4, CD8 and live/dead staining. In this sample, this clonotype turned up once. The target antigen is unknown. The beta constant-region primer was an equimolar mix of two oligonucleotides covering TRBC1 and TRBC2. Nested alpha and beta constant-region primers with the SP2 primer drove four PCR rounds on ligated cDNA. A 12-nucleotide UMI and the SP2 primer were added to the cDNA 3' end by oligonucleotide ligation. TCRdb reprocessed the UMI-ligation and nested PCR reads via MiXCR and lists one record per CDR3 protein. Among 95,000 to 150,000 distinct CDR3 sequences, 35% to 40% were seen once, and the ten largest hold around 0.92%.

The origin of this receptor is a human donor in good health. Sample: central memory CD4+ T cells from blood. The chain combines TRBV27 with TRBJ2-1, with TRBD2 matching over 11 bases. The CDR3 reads CASSRKGLAEGNEQFF. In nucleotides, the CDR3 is TGTGCCAGCAGTCGTAAGGGACTAGCGGAGGGCAATGAGCAGTTCTTC.